A selection of T cell receptor beta chains follows, all from one sample in a study of blood T cell repertoires in COVID-19. Only in-frame clones appear in the TCRdb table, and some are missing; sequencing was by immunoSEQ multiplex PCR. The table lists roughly 190,000 clones, about 85% of them singletons, with 6% to 7.5% in the top ten. The sample was peripheral blood. The source of these receptors is an elderly woman in a cohort sampled during active or convalescent COVID-19. CDR3s include the opening cysteine and the closing phenylalanine or tryptophan. D genes are given only for firm matches. Expanded clones are given a class, and other clones once, few, many or no size at all.

clone size,V gene,D gene,J gene,CDR3 DNA,CDR3 protein
NA,TRBV9,NA,TRBJ1-1,TGTGCCAGCAGCGACCTACCCGGGGGGGCAAGGCGTACTGAAGCTTTCTTT,CASSDLPGGARRTEAFF
NA,TRBV7-9,NA,TRBJ1-4,TGTGCCAGCAGCCCCTCGGGGGGTGTGGAAAAACTGTTTTTT,CASSPSGGVEKLFF
NA,TRBV6-5,NA,TRBJ2-5,TGTGCCAGCAGCCGTCAGGAGACCCAGTACTTC,CASSRQETQYF
NA,TRBV27,TRBD1,TRBJ1-4,TGTGCCAGCACTGGGGCAGGGGGCGGGATTTTTAGTGAAAAACTGTTTTTT,CASTGAGGGIFSEKLFF
NA,TRBV19,NA,TRBJ1-4,TGTGCCAGTAGTATTCGCGGGACCGGTATGGTAAAACTGTTTTTT,CASSIRGTGMVKLFF
once,TRBV18,TRBD1,TRBJ1-5,TGTGCCAGCTCACCACGGTACAGGGGGACCCATCAGCCCCAGCATTTT,CASSPRYRGTHQPQHF
NA,TRBV10-3,NA,TRBJ1-1,TGTGCCATCAGTGATGGGGCAGTTGAAGCTTTCTTT,CAISDGAVEAFF
NA,TRBV6-5,TRBD1,TRBJ1-5,TGTGCCATCCATGGGACAGTCGACAATCAGCCCCAGCATTTT,CAIHGTVDNQPQHF
NA,TRBV3-1/TRBV3-2,TRBD1,TRBJ1-1,TGTGCCAGCAGCCATGTAGGGGGCAACACTGAAGCTTTCTTT,CASSHVGGNTEAFF
NA,TRBV3-1/TRBV3-2,NA,TRBJ1-2,TGTGCCAGCAGCCAAGGTCCGGATGGCTACACCTTC,CASSQGPDGYTF
NA,TRBV6-6,TRBD1,TRBJ1-1,TGTGCCAGCAGCCCACAGGGGGTGAACACTGAAGCTTTCTTT,CASSPQGVNTEAFF
NA,TRBV10-3,TRBD1,TRBJ2-1,TGTGCCATCACTGGACAGGCGTACAATGAGCAGTTCTTC,CAITGQAYNEQFF
NA,TRBV7-8,NA,TRBJ1-3,TGTGCCAGCAGCCCCAACCCGGGTCTCTCTGGAAACACCATATATTTT,CASSPNPGLSGNTIYF
NA,TRBV18,NA,TRBJ2-1,TGTGCCAGCTCACCACTGGTCGGACTGGATGGGTTCTTC,CASSPLVGLDGFF
NA,TRBV21-1,NA,TRBJ1-3,TGTGCCAGCACTCGACAGCCCGGATTTGGAAACACCATATATTTT,CASTRQPGFGNTIYF
NA,TRBV7-9,NA,TRBJ1-3,TGTGCCAGCGGACTGATTACTGGAAACACCATATATTTT,CASGLITGNTIYF
NA,TRBV5-1,TRBD1,TRBJ1-6,TGCGCCAGCAGCTTGGGAGGGGGCGAACGATCACCCCTCCACTTT,CASSLGGGERSPLHF
once,TRBV5-5,TRBD2,TRBJ2-3,TGTGCCAGCAGCCGAGGACTAGCGGGGGGGCTGGCAGATACGCAGTATTTT,CASSRGLAGGLADTQYF
NA,TRBV5-6,TRBD1,TRBJ2-2,TGTGCCAGCAGCTTTCTTGACTTGGACAGGAGAAACACCGGGGAGCTGTTTTTT,CASSFLDLDRRNTGELFF
once,TRBV5-1,NA,TRBJ1-2,TGCGCCAGCAGCCCGGCGGGGTTCGGCTACACCTTC,CASSPAGFGYTF
NA,TRBV29-1,TRBD2,TRBJ2-5,TGCAGCGTAAGCGGGGTTGTGTCCCAGTACTTC,CSVSGVVSQYF
NA,TRBV11-2,NA,TRBJ1-1,TGTGCCAGCAGCTTATGGTTACAAGACACTGAAGCTTTCTTT,CASSLWLQDTEAFF
NA,TRBV6-5,TRBD2,TRBJ2-7,TGTGCCAGCACAGGAGGCCTAGCGGTCTACGAGCAGTACTTC,CASTGGLAVYEQYF
NA,TRBV7-6,TRBD1,TRBJ2-1,TGTGCCAGCAGAGAGACCGGGACAGGTCCCTACAATGAGCAGTTCTTC,CASRETGTGPYNEQFF
NA,TRBV18,TRBD1,TRBJ1-6,TGTGCCAGCTCACCACGACCGGCTTTGGAGGGGGCTGATTCACCCCTCCACTTT,CASSPRPALEGADSPLHF
once,TRBV5-1,TRBD1,TRBJ1-2,TGCGCCAGCAGCTTGGGTCAGGGGGCCTATGGCTACACCTTC,CASSLGQGAYGYTF
NA,TRBV5-1,NA,TRBJ2-5,TGCGCCAGCAGCTTACAAAGAAAAGAGACCCAGTACTTC,CASSLQRKETQYF
NA,TRBV10-3,TRBD1,TRBJ2-3,TGTGCCATCAAAAGTCGGGACAGGACTAGCACAGATACGCAGTATTTT,CAIKSRDRTSTDTQYF
NA,TRBV29-1,TRBD2,TRBJ2-1,TGCAGCGGAACGGGGGGAGGTGAGCAGTTCTTC,CSGTGGGEQFF
NA,TRBV7-2,TRBD2,TRBJ2-7,TGTGCCAGCAGTTTTAGGACGGCTTTCTCCGGACTAGCGGGCTACGAGCAGTACTTC,CASSFRTAFSGLAGYEQYF
NA,TRBV4-2,NA,TRBJ1-2,TGTGCCAGCAGCCAAGAGATGACAGGAACTAACTATGGCTACACCTTC,CASSQEMTGTNYGYTF
NA,TRBV5-1,NA,TRBJ1-2,TGCGCCAGCAGCCTCGAAAGGGAAGCGGATGGCTACACCTTC,CASSLEREADGYTF
NA,TRBV6-6,TRBD1,TRBJ1-1,TGTGCCAGCAGTCCGACCGGGACAGGGGGCACTGAAGCTTTCTTT,CASSPTGTGGTEAFF
NA,TRBV18,TRBD2,TRBJ2-5,TGTGCCAGCTCACCAGTGCCTAGCGGGAGTAGAGGGGAGACCCAGTACTTC,CASSPVPSGSRGETQYF
NA,TRBV10-3,NA,TRBJ1-2,TGTGCCATCAGTGAGTCAGGACAATCCTATGGCTACACCTTC,CAISESGQSYGYTF
NA,TRBV5-1,TRBD1,TRBJ1-1,TGCGCCAGCAGCCCCGGGACAGCGGTTATTCGCCGTGCCACTGAAGCTTTCTTT,CASSPGTAVIRRATEAFF
NA,TRBV7-8,TRBD1,TRBJ2-3,TGTGCCAGCAGCTCCGACAGGGGGAGCCGCACAGATACGCAGTATTTT,CASSSDRGSRTDTQYF
NA,TRBV12-3/TRBV12-4,TRBD1,TRBJ1-5,TGTGCCAGCAGACCGACAGGGGTTGGGCCCCAGCATTTT,CASRPTGVGPQHF
NA,TRBV5-5,NA,TRBJ2-2,TGTGCCAGCAGCTTGGACGTCATAACTACCGGGGAGCTGTTTTTT,CASSLDVITTGELFF
NA,TRBV30,NA,TRBJ1-5,TGTGCCTGGAGTGAGAGGGAAGGACAGCCCCAGCATTTT,CAWSEREGQPQHF
few,TRBV2,NA,TRBJ1-4,TGTGCCAGCATTGAAGGCGGTGCAACTAATGAAAAACTGTTTTTT,CASIEGGATNEKLFF
NA,TRBV7-9,NA,TRBJ1-6,TGTGCCAGCAGCCCCGGAACAGGCTCCTATAATTCACCCCTCCACTTT,CASSPGTGSYNSPLHF
NA,TRBV29-1,TRBD2,TRBJ2-5,TGCAGCGTTGAAGTTCTGGGGGGGGAGACCCAGTACTTC,CSVEVLGGETQYF
once,TRBV7-8,TRBD2,TRBJ2-1,TGTGCCAGCAGTCTTAGCGGGGGGGCATGGGGTGAGCAGTTCTTC,CASSLSGGAWGEQFF
NA,TRBV5-1,NA,TRBJ1-6,TGCGCCAGCAGAGTGAACGAGAATTCACCCCTCCACTTT,CASRVNENSPLHF
NA,TRBV7-2,NA,TRBJ1-3,TGTGCCAGCAGCCAAGAACTCGGAAACACCATATATTTT,CASSQELGNTIYF
NA,TRBV6-2/TRBV6-3,TRBD2,TRBJ2-3,TGTGCCAGCAACCCGGGGCTAGCGGGGGGCAACCACAATACGCAGTATTTT,CASNPGLAGGNHNTQYF
NA,TRBV30,NA,TRBJ1-1,TGTGCCTGGAGTACAGGTAGGGGCACTGAAGCTTTCTTT,CAWSTGRGTEAFF
NA,TRBV5-4,TRBD1,TRBJ2-2,TGTGCCAGCAGCTTGGGACAGGGGGCTCCCGGGGAGCTGTTTTTT,CASSLGQGAPGELFF
NA,TRBV30,TRBD1,TRBJ1-1,TGTGCCGTGGGCAGGGGGCTTAGCACTGAAGCTTTCTTT,CAVGRGLSTEAFF
NA,TRBV3-1/TRBV3-2,NA,TRBJ2-1,TGTGCCAGCAGCCAAAGCAGGGGCGCTTGGAATGAGCAGTTCTTC,CASSQSRGAWNEQFF
NA,TRBV24-1,NA,TRBJ1-5,TGTGCCACCAGTGATTTTGCGGTCGTCTCGCCCCAGCATTTT,CATSDFAVVSPQHF
NA,TRBV4-1,NA,TRBJ2-4,TGCGCCAGCAGCCAAACAGGGTCCTGGGGCAAAAACATTCAGTACTTC,CASSQTGSWGKNIQYF